Sequencing of this T cell receptor (beta chain) was carried out in a study of control samples from healthy donors and cancer patients. Produced via immunoSEQ multiplex PCR; TCRdb's table is partial and in-frame only. The table lists about 34,000 clones, roughly nine tenths of them singletons, with roughly 1.6% in the top ten. This CDR3 region has 16 residues. Germline V lookup: CDR1 SGDLS, CDR2 YYNGEE. The J segment lost 4 bases and the V segment lost 4 bases, leaving 5 bases of the junction unmatched. The table lists this clone with a count of one. The sequence was collected from a woman aged 40 to 55 with lung cancer. The J gene is TRBJ2-2, the V gene TRBV9; 12 positions match TRBD2. Sequencing used PBMCs. The CDR3 loop reads CASSKLAGGSTGELFF. CDR3 DNA sequence: TGTGCCAGCAGCAAACTAGCGGGGGGATCCACCGGGGAGCTGTTTTTT.